This TCR beta chain was sequenced in a study of blood T cell repertoires in COVID-19. All enrollees were about 18 to 89 years old and from roughly 26 US areas. CDR3 size: 15 residues. Germline V gives CDR1 KGHSH, CDR2 LQKENI. V trimming: 0 bases; J trimming: 7 bases; junction bases outside the gene matches: 3. Clones were read by immunoSEQ multiplex PCR, and TCRdb kept only the in-frame ones, dropping some. The data show about 260,000 clones, around 88% seen once. This TCR came from a woman between 40 and 50 years old with acute COVID-19. The source material was PBMCs or T cells enriched from blood (not recorded which). J is TRBJ1-6 and V is TRBV18, with 7 bases that match TRBD1. The DNA for the CDR3 is TGTGCCAGCTCACCACCGGACAGGATCAATTCACCCCTCCACTTT. Translation: CASSPPDRINSPLHF.